The rows below give T cell receptor beta chains drawn from one sample of a study of T cell changes during pregnancy in multiple sclerosis. Only in-frame clones appear in the TCRdb table, and some are missing; sequencing was by immunoSEQ multiplex PCR. The sample records about 100,000 clones, over 80% being singletons. Here the sequenced sample was peripheral blood, taken after pregnancy. These receptors were collected from a female donor with multiple sclerosis, enrolled in a pregnancy study. The CDR3 runs from the conserved cysteine through the conserved F or W. D genes are given only for firm matches. Some rows mark clone size as missing; the rest say once, few, many or name a class of expanded clone.

d_call: TRBD2; clone_size: many; j_call: TRBJ2-1; v_call: TRBV14; cdr3_aa: CASSQVPGLAKFNEQFF; cdr3_nt: TGTGCCAGCAGCCAAGTACCGGGACTAGCAAAGTTCAATGAGCAGTTCTTC
d_call: -; clone_size: -; j_call: TRBJ1-2; v_call: TRBV28; cdr3_aa: CASSFPDKVYGYTF; cdr3_nt: TGTGCCAGCAGTTTCCCCGACAAGGTCTATGGCTACACCTTC
d_call: TRBD2; clone_size: -; j_call: TRBJ2-1; v_call: TRBV19; cdr3_aa: CASSTPSGRFYNEQFF; cdr3_nt: TGTGCCAGTAGTACCCCTAGCGGGAGGTTCTACAATGAGCAGTTCTTC
d_call: TRBD2; clone_size: -; j_call: TRBJ2-7; v_call: TRBV15; cdr3_aa: CATSRTSAALSYEQYF; cdr3_nt: TGTGCCACCAGCAGGACTAGCGCAGCACTCTCCTACGAGCAGTACTTC
d_call: -; clone_size: -; j_call: TRBJ1-1; v_call: TRBV6-5; cdr3_aa: CITVRGAMNTEAFF; cdr3_nt: TGCATCACCGTTCGCGGGGCCATGAACACTGAAGCTTTCTTT
d_call: -; clone_size: -; j_call: TRBJ1-3; v_call: TRBV30; cdr3_aa: CAWRDTGYSGNTIYF; cdr3_nt: TGTGCCTGGAGGGACACAGGGTACTCTGGAAACACCATATATTTT
d_call: -; clone_size: -; j_call: TRBJ1-3; v_call: TRBV6-5; cdr3_aa: CASSYSDTENTIYF; cdr3_nt: TGTGCCAGCAGTTACTCGGACACGGAAAACACCATATATTTT
d_call: TRBD1; clone_size: -; j_call: TRBJ1-6; v_call: TRBV9; cdr3_aa: CASSVTGDNSPLHF; cdr3_nt: TGTGCCAGCAGCGTAACAGGGGATAATTCACCCCTCCACTTT
d_call: TRBD1; clone_size: -; j_call: TRBJ1-1; v_call: TRBV11-2; cdr3_aa: CASIRTGTSEAFF; cdr3_nt: TGTGCCAGCATCAGGACAGGGACGTCTGAAGCTTTCTTT
d_call: -; clone_size: -; j_call: TRBJ1-1; v_call: TRBV6-6; cdr3_aa: CASSLDRNTEAFF; cdr3_nt: TGTGCCAGCAGTTTGGACAGGAACACTGAAGCTTTCTTT
d_call: -; clone_size: -; j_call: TRBJ2-7; v_call: TRBV6-1; cdr3_aa: CASSEARGLSYEQYF; cdr3_nt: TGTGCCAGCAGTGAAGCGCGCGGCCTCTCCTACGAGCAGTACTTC